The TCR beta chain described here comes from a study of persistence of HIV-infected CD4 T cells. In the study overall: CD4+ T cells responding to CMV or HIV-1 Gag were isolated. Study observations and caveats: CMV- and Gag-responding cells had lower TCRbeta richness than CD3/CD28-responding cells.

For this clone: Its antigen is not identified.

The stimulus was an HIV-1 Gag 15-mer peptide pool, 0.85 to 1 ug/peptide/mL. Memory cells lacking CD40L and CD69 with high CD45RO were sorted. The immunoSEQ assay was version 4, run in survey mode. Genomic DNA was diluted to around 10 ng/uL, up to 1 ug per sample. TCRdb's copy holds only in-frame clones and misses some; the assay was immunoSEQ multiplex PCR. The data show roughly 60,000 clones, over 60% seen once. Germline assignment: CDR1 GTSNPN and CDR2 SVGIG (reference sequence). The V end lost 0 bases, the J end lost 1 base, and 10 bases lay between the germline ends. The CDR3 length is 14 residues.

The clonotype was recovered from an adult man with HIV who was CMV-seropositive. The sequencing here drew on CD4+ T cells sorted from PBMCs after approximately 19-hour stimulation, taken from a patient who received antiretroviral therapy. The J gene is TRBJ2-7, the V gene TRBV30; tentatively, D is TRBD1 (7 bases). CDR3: CAWSVQGRSYEQYF. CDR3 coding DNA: TGTGCCTGGAGTGTACAGGGGAGGTCCTACGAGCAGTACTTC. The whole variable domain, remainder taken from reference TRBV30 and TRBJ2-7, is SQTIHQWPATLVQPVGSPLSLECTVEGTSNPNLYWYRQAAGRGLQLLFYSVGIGQISSEVPQNLSASRPQDRQFILSSKKLLLSDSGFYLCAWSVQGRSYEQYFGPGTRLTVT.